This is a list of T cell receptor beta chains from one sample in a study of control samples from healthy donors and cancer patients. Generated by immunoSEQ multiplex PCR, the TCRdb table keeps only in-frame clones and is missing some. The table lists hundreds of thousands of clones, approximately 92% of them singletons. Specimen: PBMCs. The receptors derive from a man aged 40-55 years with head and neck cancer. CDR3s include the opening cysteine and the closing phenylalanine or tryptophan. D genes are given only for firm matches. A clone size is listed for some rows: how often the clone was seen (once, few, many), or a class if it is expanded.

size	V	J	D	CDR3	DNA
NA	TRBV19	TRBJ1-4	TRBD1	CASSIMLETGNEKLFF	TGTGCCAGTAGTATAATGCTCGAGACAGGGAATGAAAAACTGTTTTTT
few	TRBV9	TRBJ1-5	TRBD1	CASSSSGQGQPQHF	TGTGCCAGCAGCTCTTCGGGACAGGGACAGCCCCAGCATTTT
NA	TRBV27	TRBJ1-1	NA	CASSRVGFSTEAFF	TGTGCCAGCAGTCGGGTTGGCTTTAGCACTGAAGCTTTCTTT
once	TRBV3-1/TRBV3-2	TRBJ2-1	NA	CASSRERVDRYNEQFF	TGTGCCAGCAGCCGGGAAAGAGTAGACAGATACAATGAGCAGTTCTTC
NA	TRBV28	TRBJ2-3	NA	CASSPEDLNPERDTQYF	TGTGCCAGCAGTCCAGAAGACTTGAACCCCGAACGTGATACGCAGTATTTT
NA	TRBV4-1	TRBJ1-5	NA	CASSQDQNTGGLNQPQHF	TGCGCCAGCAGCCAAGATCAGAATACAGGAGGCCTTAATCAGCCCCAGCATTTT
NA	TRBV10-3	TRBJ1-5	NA	CAISESKGENQPQHF	TGTGCCATCAGTGAGTCGAAGGGAGAAAATCAGCCCCAGCATTTT
few	TRBV30	TRBJ2-6	NA	CASFGPGPLGANVLTF	TGTGCCTCCTTCGGCCCAGGGCCACTCGGGGCCAACGTCCTGACTTTC
NA	TRBV15	TRBJ1-5	NA	CATSRGGSYSNQPQHF	TGTGCCACCAGCAGAGGGGGGTCTTATAGCAATCAGCCCCAGCATTTT
NA	TRBV6-5	TRBJ2-1	NA	CASRMRAEQFF	TGTGCCAGCAGGATGAGGGCAGAGCAGTTCTTC
NA	TRBV2	TRBJ1-1	NA	CASLIGGSAPEAFF	TGTGCCAGCCTCATTGGGGGCTCGGCTCCAGAAGCTTTCTTT
NA	TRBV12-3/TRBV12-4	TRBJ1-2	NA	CASTWDGGNTF	TGTGCCAGCACCTGGGACGGGGGCAACACCTTC
NA	TRBV30	TRBJ2-1	TRBD2	CAWSTRSGAYNEQFF	TGTGCCTGGAGTACCCGTAGCGGGGCCTACAATGAGCAGTTCTTC
NA	TRBV7-4	TRBJ1-2	TRBD1	CASSYSPTGGGSYTF	TGTGCCAGCAGCTACAGCCCGACAGGGGGCGGAAGCTACACCTTC
NA	TRBV4-1	TRBJ1-4	NA	CASSQGELQALSTNEKLFF	TGCGCCAGCAGCCAAGGGGAGTTACAGGCATTGTCGACTAATGAAAAACTGTTTTTT
NA	TRBV6-5	TRBJ1-1	NA	CASRLRRQTGTEAFF	TGTGCCAGCAGGCTGAGAAGACAAACGGGTACTGAAGCTTTCTTT
NA	TRBV11-3	TRBJ2-5	NA	CASSLDRGETQYF	TGTGCCAGCAGCTTAGATAGGGGTGAGACCCAGTACTTC
NA	TRBV3-1/TRBV3-2	TRBJ2-7	TRBD1	CASSGPGQGAYEQYF	TGTGCCAGCAGCGGCCCGGGACAGGGGGCCTACGAGCAGTACTTC
NA	TRBV30	TRBJ2-3	TRBD2	CAWGWPGLAGAGTDTQYF	TGTGCCTGGGGCTGGCCTGGACTAGCGGGAGCGGGGACAGATACGCAGTATTTT
NA	TRBV25-1	TRBJ2-3	NA	CASSGTVEASDTQYF	TGTGCCAGCAGTGGGACAGTTGAAGCGTCAGATACGCAGTATTTT
NA	TRBV27	TRBJ1-6	NA	CASSPPRLQGSGYNSPLHF	TGTGCCAGCAGTCCACCAAGACTTCAGGGATCTGGGTATAATTCACCCCTCCACTTT
NA	TRBV7-2	TRBJ1-1	NA	CASSLEIGTGEAFF	TGTGCCAGCAGCTTAGAGATCGGGACGGGTGAAGCTTTCTTT
NA	TRBV7-2	TRBJ1-6	NA	CASSSNPPTGSVRSPLHF	TGTGCCAGCAGCTCAAACCCACCAACAGGGTCTGTGAGGTCACCCCTCCACTTT